These T cell receptor beta chains were read from a single sample in a study of T-cell reconstitution after alpha-beta-depleted transplantation in children. TCRdb itself ran the PCR reads through MiXCR, one entry per CDR3 protein. The data hold 330,000 or so distinct CDR3 sequences, with over 7% observed a single time. This specimen consisted of peripheral blood, obtained 360 days after TCRalphabeta/CD19-depleted stem cell transplant. Receptors originate from a female patient between 2 and 10 years old who had a stem cell transplant for Fanconi anemia, so the T cells may come from the graft donor. Each CDR3 is given with its conserved first and last residue. Each record gives: J gene, V gene, clone size, D gene, CDR3 length, CDR3 DNA, CDR3 protein. D genes are given only for firm matches. Not all rows give a size; the values are once, few, many and, for expanded clones, a class.

>TRBJ2-5|TRBV20-1|many|TRBD2|14
TGCAGTGCCTCCGGACTAGCCGGTGGAGAGACCCAGTACTTC
CSASGLAGGETQYF
>TRBJ2-3|TRBV28|few|NA|16
TGTGCCAGCAGTTTATTACCCCGGAGTAGCACAGATACGCAGTATTTT
CASSLLPRSSTDTQYF
>TRBJ2-7|TRBV4-1|few|NA|14
TGCGCCAGCAGCCAAGCAACGACCGCCTACGAGCAGTACTTC
CASSQATTAYEQYF
>TRBJ1-3|TRBV29-1|many|TRBD1|13
TGCAGCGTTCGGGGACAGTATAAGGACACCATATATTTT
CSVRGQYKDTIYF
>TRBJ2-1|TRBV9|many|NA|15
TGTGCCAGCAGCGTAGTCGGGAGCTCCTACAATGAGCAGTTCTTC
CASSVVGSSYNEQFF
>TRBJ2-7|TRBV18|few|NA|13
TGTGCCAGCTCACCTTATACCCCCTACGAGCAGTACTTC
CASSPYTPYEQYF
>TRBJ1-1|TRBV11-2|NA|NA|16
TGTGCCAGCAGCCGCGAACAGGGTGGGGGGAGAACTGAAGCTTTCTTT
CASSREQGGGRTEAFF
>TRBJ1-4|TRBV7-2|many|NA|16
TGTGCCAGCAGCTTAGGGGCCGGGACGGATCATGAAAAACTGTTTTTT
CASSLGAGTDHEKLFF
>TRBJ2-3|TRBV25-1|many|NA|17
TGTGCCAGCAGTGAATTTAAAGGACGAAAAGGCACAGATACGCAGTATTTT
CASSEFKGRKGTDTQYF
>TRBJ1-2|TRBV29-1|few|NA|13
TGCAGCGTTGAGGAGGGAGGGAAATATGGCTACACCTTC
CSVEEGGKYGYTF
>TRBJ1-4|TRBV11-2|NA|NA|15
TGTGCCAGCAGCGTCGGGACTCTTAAAGGGGAAAAACTGTTTTTT
CASSVGTLKGEKLFF
>TRBJ1-4|TRBV6-5|few|NA|15
TGTGCCAGCAGTTACTCGAGTTCCGGCAGAGAAAAACTGTTTTTT
CASSYSSSGREKLFF
>TRBJ1-4|TRBV6-1|many|NA|13
TGTGCCAGCAGTCCCTATCTCGATGAAAAACTGTTTTTT
CASSPYLDEKLFF
>TRBJ2-3|TRBV10-3|many|NA|13
TGTGCCATCAGGGACAGTAGCACAGATACGCAGTATTTT
CAIRDSSTDTQYF
>TRBJ1-2|TRBV7-9|many|NA|13
TGTGCCAGCAGCTTATCCAACAGGGATGGCTACACCTTC
CASSLSNRDGYTF
>TRBJ1-2|TRBV6-5|NA|NA|16
TGTGCCTTAACGGAGCCTTACGACCAGAAACCCTATGGCTACACCTTC
CALTEPYDQKPYGYTF
>TRBJ1-1|TRBV27|many|NA|13
TGTGCCAGCAGTTTCGACAGGAACACTGAAGCTTTCTTT
CASSFDRNTEAFF
>TRBJ2-1|TRBV12-3/TRBV12-4|many|NA|14
TGTGCCAGCAGTTCCGGTCCCGGGATAAATGAGCAGTTCTTC
CASSSGPGINEQFF
>TRBJ2-1|TRBV20-1|many|NA|11
TGCTCTTCGGGGGACTACAATGAGCAGTTCTTC
CSSGDYNEQFF
>TRBJ1-5|TRBV7-2|many|NA|13
TGTGCCAGCAGCTGGACACAAGATCAGCCCCAGCATTTT
CASSWTQDQPQHF
>TRBJ2-1|TRBV9|few|TRBD1|15
TGTGCCAGCAGCGCGGCCGGGACAGCCTACAATGAGCAGTTCTTC
CASSAAGTAYNEQFF
>TRBJ2-7|TRBV29-1|many|NA|12
TGCAGCGTTGAATTGGGGATCGGCGAGCAGTACTTC
CSVELGIGEQYF
>TRBJ1-6|TRBV7-6|few|NA|13
TGTGCCAGCAGCTTAAACTCTGCTTCACCCCTCCACTTT
CASSLNSASPLHF
>TRBJ2-3|TRBV13|many|NA|17
TGTGCCAGCAGCTTAGGAGCCCTGTTAGCGGCCACAGATACGCAGTATTTT
CASSLGALLAATDTQYF
>TRBJ1-2|TRBV7-7|many|NA|12
TGTGCTAGCAGCTTCCCTTCAGGAGGCTACACCTTC
CASSFPSGGYTF
>TRBJ2-3|TRBV7-2|many|TRBD2|16
TGTGCCAGCAGCTTAGATGGGACTAGCCGCACAGATACGCAGTATTTT
CASSLDGTSRTDTQYF
>TRBJ2-2|TRBV7-2|NA|NA|15
TGTGCCAGCAGCCCATGGGGGGAGGACACCGGGGAGCTGTTTTTT
CASSPWGEDTGELFF
>TRBJ2-4|TRBV11-3|NA|TRBD1|14
TGTGCCAGCAGCTCGGGACAGCCCGGGGACATTCAGTACTTC
CASSSGQPGDIQYF
>TRBJ2-7|TRBV20-1|NA|NA|13
TGCAGTGCTAGAATTCCTGGTTCCTACGAGCAGTACTTC
CSARIPGSYEQYF